This note documents a single T cell receptor beta chain sequence. No antigen is known for it. The sample originates from a study of T cell repertoires in cytomegalovirus infection. Findings of the study overall: Clonotypes of TCR beta that were HLA-C-restricted and CMV-specific dominated the ex vivo response.

TCRdb itself ran the reads through MiXCR, one entry per CDR3 protein. Found here are approximately 350,000 distinct CDR3 sequences, roughly 36% of them singletons; the top ten hold about 13%. This clonotype originated in a human donor in good health (CMV status not recorded). Some clones in this sample may be carry-over from other donors' samples. Sequenced here: cultured PBMCs, sampled from culture after CMV antigen stimulation.

The CDR3 here is CASITGGYQATNEKLFF. CDR3 DNA sequence: TGTGCCAGCATTACAGGGGGGTATCAAGCAACTAATGAAAAACTGTTTTTT. This chain joins TRBV28 and TRBJ1-4, with TRBD1 matching over 8 bases. Germline-derived CDR1 and CDR2 are MDHEN and SYDVKM. With 7 bases clipped from V and 0 bases from J, the junction kept 10 bases outside the gene matches. The CDR3 loop spans 17 amino acids.